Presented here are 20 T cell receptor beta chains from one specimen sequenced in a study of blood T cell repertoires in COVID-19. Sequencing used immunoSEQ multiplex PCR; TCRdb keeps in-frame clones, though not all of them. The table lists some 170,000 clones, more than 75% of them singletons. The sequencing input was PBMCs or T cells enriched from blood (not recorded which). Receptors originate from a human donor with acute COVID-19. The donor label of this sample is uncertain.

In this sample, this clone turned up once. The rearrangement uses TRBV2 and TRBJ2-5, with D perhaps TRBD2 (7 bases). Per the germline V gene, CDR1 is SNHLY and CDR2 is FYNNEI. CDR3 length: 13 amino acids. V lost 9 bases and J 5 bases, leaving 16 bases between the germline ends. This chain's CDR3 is CARRRGGSETQYF. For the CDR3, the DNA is TGTGCCAGGCGGAGGGGGGGGAGTGAGACCCAGTACTTC.

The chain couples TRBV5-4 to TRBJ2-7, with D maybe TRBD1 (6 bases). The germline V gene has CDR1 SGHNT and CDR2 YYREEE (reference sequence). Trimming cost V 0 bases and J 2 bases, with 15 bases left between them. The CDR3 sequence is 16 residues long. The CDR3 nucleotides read TGTGCCAGCAGCTTGGGACATCCGGACAGAGCCTACGAGCAGTACTTC. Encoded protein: CASSLGHPDRAYEQYF.

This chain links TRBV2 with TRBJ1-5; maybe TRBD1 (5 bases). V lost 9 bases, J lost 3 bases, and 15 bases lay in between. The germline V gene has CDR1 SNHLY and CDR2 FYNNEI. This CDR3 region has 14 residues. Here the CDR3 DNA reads TGTGCCAGTGGTGCGGGGCACCTCAATCAGCCCCAGCATTTT. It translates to CASGAGHLNQPQHF.

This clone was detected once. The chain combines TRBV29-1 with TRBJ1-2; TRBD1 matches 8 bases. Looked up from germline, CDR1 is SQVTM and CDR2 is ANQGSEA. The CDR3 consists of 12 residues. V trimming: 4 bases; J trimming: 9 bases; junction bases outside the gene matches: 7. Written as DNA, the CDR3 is TGCAGCGTTGCAGGGGGCGCGGACCGCTACACCTTC. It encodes CSVAGGADRYTF.

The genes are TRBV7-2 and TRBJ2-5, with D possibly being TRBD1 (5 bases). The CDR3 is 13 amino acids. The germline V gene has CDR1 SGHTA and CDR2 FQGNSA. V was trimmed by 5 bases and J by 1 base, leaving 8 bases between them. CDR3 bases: TGTGCCAGCAGCCGGACACCCCAAGAGACCCAGTACTTC. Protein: CASSRTPQETQYF.

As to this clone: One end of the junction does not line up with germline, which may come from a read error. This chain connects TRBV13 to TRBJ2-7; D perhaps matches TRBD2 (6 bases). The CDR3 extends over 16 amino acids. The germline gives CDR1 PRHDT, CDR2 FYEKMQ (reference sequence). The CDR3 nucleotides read TGTGCCAGCAGCCTAGGGAGTGCGGGGCTCTCCTACGAGCAGTACTTC. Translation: CASSLGSAGLSYEQYF.

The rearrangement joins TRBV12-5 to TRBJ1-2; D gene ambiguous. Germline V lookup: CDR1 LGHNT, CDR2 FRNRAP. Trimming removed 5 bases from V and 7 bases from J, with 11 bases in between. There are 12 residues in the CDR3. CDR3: CASGPVNSGYTF. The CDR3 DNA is TGTGCTAGTGGTCCGGTCAATTCTGGCTACACCTTC. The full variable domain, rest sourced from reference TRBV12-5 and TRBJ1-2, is DARVTQTPRHKVTEMGQEVTMRCQPILGHNTVFWYRQTMMQGLELLAYFRNRAPLDDSGMPKDRFSAEMPDATLATLKIQPSEPRDSAVYFCASGPVNSGYTFGSGTRLTVV.

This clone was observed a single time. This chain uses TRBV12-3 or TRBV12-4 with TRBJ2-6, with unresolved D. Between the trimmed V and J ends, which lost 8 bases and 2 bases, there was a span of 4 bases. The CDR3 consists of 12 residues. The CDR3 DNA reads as TGTGCCAGCGCTACTGGGGCCAACGTCCTGACTTTC. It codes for CASATGANVLTF.

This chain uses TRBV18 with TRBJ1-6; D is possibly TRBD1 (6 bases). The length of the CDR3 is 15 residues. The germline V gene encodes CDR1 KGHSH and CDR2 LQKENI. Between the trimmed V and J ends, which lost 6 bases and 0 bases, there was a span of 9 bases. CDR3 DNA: TGTGCCAGCTCTGGGACACTCTCCTATAATTCACCCCTCCACTTT. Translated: CASSGTLSYNSPLHF.

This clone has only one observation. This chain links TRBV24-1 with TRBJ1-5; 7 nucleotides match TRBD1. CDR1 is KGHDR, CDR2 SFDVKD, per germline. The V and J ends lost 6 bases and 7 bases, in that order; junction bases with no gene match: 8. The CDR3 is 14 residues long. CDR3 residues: CATSPTGEFQPQHF. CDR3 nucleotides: TGTGCCACCAGTCCAACAGGGGAATTCCAGCCCCAGCATTTT.

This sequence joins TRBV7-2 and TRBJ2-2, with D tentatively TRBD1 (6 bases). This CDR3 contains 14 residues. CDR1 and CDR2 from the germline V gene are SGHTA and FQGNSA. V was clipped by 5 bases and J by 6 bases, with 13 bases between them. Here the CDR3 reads CASSDRTVAGELFF. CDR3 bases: TGTGCCAGCAGCGATCGGACAGTCGCCGGGGAGCTGTTTTTT. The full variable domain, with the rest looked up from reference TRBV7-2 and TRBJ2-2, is GAGVSQSPSNKVTEKGKDVELRCDPISGHTALYWYRQSLGQGLEFLIYFQGNSAPDKSGLPSDRFSAERTGGSVSTLTIQRTQQEDSAVYLCASSDRTVAGELFFGEGSRLTVL.

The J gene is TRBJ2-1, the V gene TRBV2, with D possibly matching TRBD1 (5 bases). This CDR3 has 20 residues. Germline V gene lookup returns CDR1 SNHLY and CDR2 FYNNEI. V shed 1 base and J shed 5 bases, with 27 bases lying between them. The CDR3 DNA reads TGTGCCAGCAGTGAAGAGGTACAGGTCACTCCCCCCGGGTCGAACAATGAGCAGTTCTTC. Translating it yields CASSEEVQVTPPGSNNEQFF.

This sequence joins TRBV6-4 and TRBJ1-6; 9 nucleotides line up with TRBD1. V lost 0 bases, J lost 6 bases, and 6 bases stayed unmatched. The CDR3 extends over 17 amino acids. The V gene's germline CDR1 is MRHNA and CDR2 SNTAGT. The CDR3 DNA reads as TGTGCCAGCAGTGACTCAATGAACAGGGGGCGTAATTCACCCCTCCACTTT. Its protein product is CASSDSMNRGRNSPLHF.

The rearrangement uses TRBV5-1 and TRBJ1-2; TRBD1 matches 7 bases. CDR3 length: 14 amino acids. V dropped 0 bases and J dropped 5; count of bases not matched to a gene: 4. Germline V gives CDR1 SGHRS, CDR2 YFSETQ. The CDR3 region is CASSLDGQEYGYTF. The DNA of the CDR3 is TGCGCCAGCAGCTTGGATGGACAGGAGTATGGCTACACCTTC.

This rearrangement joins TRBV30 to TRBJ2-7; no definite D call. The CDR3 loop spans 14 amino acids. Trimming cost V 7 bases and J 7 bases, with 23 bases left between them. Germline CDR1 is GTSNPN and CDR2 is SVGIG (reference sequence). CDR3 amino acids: CASPRRKSYEEQYF. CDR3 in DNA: TGTGCCTCCCCTCGCAGGAAGTCCTACGAAGAGCAGTACTTC.

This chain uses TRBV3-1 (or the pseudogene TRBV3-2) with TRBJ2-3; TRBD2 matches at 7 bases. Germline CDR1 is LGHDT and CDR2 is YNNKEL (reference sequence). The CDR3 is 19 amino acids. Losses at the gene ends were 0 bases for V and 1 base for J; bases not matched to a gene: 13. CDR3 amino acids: CASSQEFPSAAGGTDTQYF. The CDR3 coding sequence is TGTGCCAGCAGCCAAGAATTTCCGAGCGCGGCGGGGGGCACAGATACGCAGTATTTT.

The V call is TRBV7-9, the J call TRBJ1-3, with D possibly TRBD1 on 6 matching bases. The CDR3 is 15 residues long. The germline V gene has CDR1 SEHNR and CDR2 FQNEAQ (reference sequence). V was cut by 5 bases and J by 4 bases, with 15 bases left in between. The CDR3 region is CASSPQGPPGNTIYF. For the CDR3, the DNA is TGTGCCAGCAGCCCTCAGGGGCCGCCGGGAAACACCATATATTTT. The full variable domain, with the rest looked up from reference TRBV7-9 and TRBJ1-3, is DTGVSQNPRHKITKRGQNVTFRCDPISEHNRLYWYRQTLGQGPEFLTYFQNEAQLEKSRLLSDRFSAERPKGSFSTLEIQRTEQGDSAMYLCASSPQGPPGNTIYFGEGSWLTVV.

CDR3 amino acids: CATSRERQGNQPQHF. The DNA of the CDR3 is TGTGCCACCAGCAGAGAAAGGCAGGGCAATCAGCCCCAGCATTTT. The V gene is TRBV15, the J gene TRBJ1-5; D ambiguous. The V gene's germline CDR1 is LNHNV and CDR2 YYDKDF (reference sequence). Trimming took off 0 bases at V and 2 bases at J, with 8 bases between the two ends. This CDR3 has 15 residues.

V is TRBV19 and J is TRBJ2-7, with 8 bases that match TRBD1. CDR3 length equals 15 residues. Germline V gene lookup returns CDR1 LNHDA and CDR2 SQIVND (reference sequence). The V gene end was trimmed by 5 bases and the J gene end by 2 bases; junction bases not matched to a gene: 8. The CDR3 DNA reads TGTGCCAGTAGTCCGTCGGGACAGGTCACCTACGAGCAGTACTTC. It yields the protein CASSPSGQVTYEQYF.

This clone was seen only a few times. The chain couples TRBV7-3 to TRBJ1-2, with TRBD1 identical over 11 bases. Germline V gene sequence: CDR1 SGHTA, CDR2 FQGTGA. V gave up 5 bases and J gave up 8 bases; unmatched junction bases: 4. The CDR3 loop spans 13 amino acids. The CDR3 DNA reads TGTGCCAGCAGCCCGGGACAGGGGGAAGGCTACACCTTC. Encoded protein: CASSPGQGEGYTF.